Following are 27 T cell receptor beta chains from one sample sequenced in a study of post-analysis software for immune sequencing data. Findings and caveats of the study: There were about five TRBV segments more frequent in patients than controls, and TRBV5-6, TRBV5-1 and TRBV20-1 were among them.

The authors incorporated unique molecular identifiers into the TCR beta cDNA libraries. Using its own MiXCR run on the PCR reads, TCRdb lists one record per CDR3 protein. The sample has hundreds of thousands of distinct CDR3 sequences, roughly 29% seen once. Their antigens remain unidentified. Sequenced input: blood. Receptor source: a girl aged 10-17 years with multiple sclerosis.

The CDR3 region has the DNA TGCGCCAGCAGCGGGGACAGGGTGGAGCAAGAGACCCAGTACTTC. This codes for CASSGDRVEQETQYF. V usage is TRBV5-1 and J usage is TRBJ2-5; 9 bases agree with TRBD1. V was clipped by 4 bases and J by 2 bases; unmatched bases: 6. The CDR3 is 15 residues long. Germline V gene sequence: CDR1 SGHRS, CDR2 YFSETQ.

The chain carries TRBV2 and TRBJ2-1, with D possibly being TRBD1 (5 bases). The germline V and J ends were trimmed by 2 bases and 6 bases, with 11 bases remaining between them. Germline CDR1 SNHLY, CDR2 FYNNEI. There are 14 residues in the CDR3. CDR3 amino acids: CASSETGPGNEQFF. The CDR3 nucleotides are TGTGCCAGCAGTGAAACAGGCCCCGGCAATGAGCAGTTCTTC.

This clonotype has just one count. The chain employs TRBV20-1 and TRBJ2-2; 7 bases fit TRBD1. The CDR3 length is 14 residues. Germline CDR1 DFQATT, CDR2 SNEGSKA (reference sequence). The ends lost 6 bases at V and 4 bases at J; junction bases unmatched: 8. The CDR3 DNA reads TGCAGTGCCAGGGGGAGTCTGGGCACCGGGGAGCTGTTTTTT. It yields the protein CSARGSLGTGELFF.

The table lists this clonotype with a few counts. V usage is TRBV12-3 or TRBV12-4 and J usage is TRBJ1-4; a weak D match, TRBD1 (5 bases). The CDR3 contains 14 residues. With 7 bases removed from V and 3 bases from J, the gap between germline ends came to 12 bases. DNA of the CDR3: TGTGCCAGCAACCCCCGGGGGGCTAATGAAAAACTGTTTTTT. It yields the protein CASNPRGANEKLFF.

The chain uses TRBV2 and TRBJ1-2; 8 nucleotides match TRBD1. The junction had 10 bases not matched to a gene; V was cut back by 1 base and J by 6 bases. The germline V gene encodes CDR1 SNHLY and CDR2 FYNNEI. The CDR3 loop spans 16 amino acids. The CDR3 DNA follows: TGTGCCAGCAGTGAAGGGGGCAGGGGGCGCGAAAATGGCTACACCTTC. Residues: CASSEGGRGRENGYTF.

J is TRBJ2-1 and V is TRBV12-3 or TRBV12-4, with D possibly TRBD1 on 7 matching bases. V shed 6 bases and J shed 1 base, with 25 bases lying between them. The CDR3 spans 19 residues. The CDR3 protein is CASRPPVDRRGESYNEQFF. CDR3 in DNA: TGTGCCAGCAGGCCGCCCGTGGACAGGAGGGGGGAATCCTACAATGAGCAGTTCTTC.

This clonotype was seen a few times. The rearrangement joins TRBV6-5 to TRBJ2-1; 11 bases line up with TRBD2. Germline V CDR1 and CDR2: MNHEY, SVGAGI. The length of the CDR3 is 15 residues. V lost 6 bases and J lost 4; bases outside the gene matches: 5. The CDR3, as DNA: TGTGCCAGCAGCCCTCGACTAGCGGGATACAATGAGCAGTTCTTC. Its protein product is CASSPRLAGYNEQFF.

Concerning this clonotype itself: Given a much more abundant clone one base away, this may be a read error. This sequence joins TRBV10-3 and TRBJ2-3, with D perhaps matching TRBD1 or TRBD2 (5 bases each). Germline V gives CDR1 ENHRY, CDR2 SYGVKD. Trimming pared 6 bases from V and 10 bases from J, leaving 14 bases between. The CDR3 runs 12 residues. CDR3 region: CAISEVGDAQYF. The CDR3, as DNA: TGTGCCATCAGCGAGGTGGGGGATGCGCAGTATTTT.

This clonotype was counted between two and nine times. V usage is TRBV6-6 and J usage is TRBJ2-5; D is uncertain. The J call may be wrong; the DNA end is better matched by TRBJ2-7. Germline CDR1 is MNHNY and CDR2 is SVGAGI (reference sequence). The CDR3 consists of 12 residues. CDR3 region: CASSYSLYEQYF. The CDR3, as DNA: TGTGCCAGCAGTTACTCGCTCTACGAGCAGTACTTC.

This clonotype was recorded a few times. The chain carries TRBV24-1 and TRBJ2-7; 8 nucleotides match TRBD1. The CDR3 has 12 amino acids. V gave up 9 bases and J gave up 6 bases; unmatched junction bases: 6. CDR1 KGHDR and CDR2 SFDVKD come from the germline V gene. In DNA, the CDR3 is TGTGCCACCGCGGAACAGGGGGGCGAGCAGTACTTC. Residues: CATAEQGGEQYF.

This chain joins TRBV11-2 and TRBJ2-7; 7 bases are shared with TRBD1. CDR1 is SGHAT and CDR2 is FQNNGV in the germline V gene. The length of the CDR3 is 14 residues. V gave up 8 bases and J gave up 3 bases; unmatched junction bases: 10. DNA of the CDR3: TGTGCCAGCGGGGTGACAGGGTCCTTCTACGAGCAGTACTTC. As protein: CASGVTGSFYEQYF.

This clonotype has a handful of counts. This rearrangement joins TRBV7-9 to TRBJ1-2, with a possible D match to TRBD1 (5 bases). V was pared by 1 base and J by 8 bases, with 11 bases between. This CDR3 is 13 amino acids long. Germline V gene data show CDR1 as SEHNR and CDR2 as FQNEAQ (reference sequence). This CDR3 reads CASSLEWTSGYTF. The CDR3, as DNA: TGTGCCAGCAGCTTAGAGTGGACAAGCGGCTACACCTTC.

This clonotype was observed a few times. The rearrangement links TRBV28 to TRBJ2-7; D is uncertain. CDR1 and CDR2 from the germline V gene are MDHEN and SYDVKM. Trimming removed 11 bases at V and 2 bases at J, with 10 bases between. The CDR3 runs to 11 residues. CDR3 bases: TGTGCCGCAGGAACCACCTACGAGCAGTACTTC. It codes for CAAGTTYEQYF.

This clonotype was observed many times. The J gene is TRBJ2-3, the V gene TRBV5-5; no firm D call. Trimming took off 0 bases at V and 0 bases at J, with 2 bases between the two ends. CDR1 and CDR2 from the germline V gene are SGHKS and YYEKEE (reference sequence). CDR3 length: 13 amino acids. The CDR3 spells CASSLESTDTQYF. The CDR3 region has the DNA TGTGCCAGCAGCTTGGAGAGCACAGATACGCAGTATTTT.

The chain recombines TRBV20-1 with TRBJ2-6; 7 bases line up with TRBD1. The CDR3 has 14 residues. Trimming at V came to 5 bases and at J to 3 bases, leaving 4 bases not matched to a gene. Looked up from germline, CDR1 is DFQATT and CDR2 is SNEGSKA (reference sequence). The CDR3 is CSAGNRGGANVLTF. CDR3 nucleotides: TGCAGTGCTGGCAACAGGGGTGGGGCCAACGTCCTGACTTTC.

This chain links TRBV5-6 with TRBJ2-3; D gene unclear. CDR1 is SGHDT, CDR2 YYEEEE, per germline. The V and J ends lost 1 base and 6 bases respectively, with 12 bases between them. The CDR3 runs to 14 residues. This CDR3 is CASSLMPPGDTQYF. The CDR3 DNA is TGTGCCAGCAGCTTGATGCCGCCCGGGGATACGCAGTATTTT.

For the CDR3, the DNA is TGTGCCATCAGTGTCAAGTTCGAGGGCACTGAAGCTTTCTTT. Translating gives CAISVKFEGTEAFF. V usage is TRBV10-3 and J usage is TRBJ1-1; D remains unclear. The germline gives CDR1 ENHRY, CDR2 SYGVKD. V lost 4 bases and J lost 4, with 13 bases in between. The CDR3 extends over 14 amino acids.

Of note for this clonotype: At one end the junction does not follow the germline gene, possibly because of a read error. This chain connects TRBV2 to TRBJ2-7; no firm D call. The J call may be mistaken, given a closer DNA end match to TRBJ2-4. The V gene's germline CDR1 is SNHLY and CDR2 FYNNEI. There are 12 residues in the CDR3. CDR3 residues: CASREGWDIQYF. CDR3 in DNA: TGTGCCAGCAGAGAAGGGTGGGACATTCAGTACTTC.

This clonotype came up a few times. J is TRBJ1-4 and V is TRBV7-6; TRBD1 agrees at 9 bases. This CDR3 is 14 amino acids long. From germline, CDR1 is SGHVS and CDR2 FNYEAQ. J was trimmed by 4 bases and V by 5 bases; bases with no gene match: 2. CDR3 nucleotides: TGTGCCAGCAGCCGGACAGGGGTTAATGAAAAACTGTTTTTT. Protein product: CASSRTGVNEKLFF.

This chain links TRBV11-2 with TRBJ2-5; D is possibly TRBD1 (6 bases). Germline-derived CDR1 and CDR2 are SGHAT and FQNNGV. V was pared by 4 bases and J by 1 base, with 19 bases between. The CDR3 is 17 amino acids. Here the CDR3 reads CASSYNRLQGLQETQYF. The CDR3 DNA sequence: TGTGCCAGCAGCTACAACCGACTACAGGGCCTCCAAGAGACCCAGTACTTC.

The chain is built from TRBV12-3 or TRBV12-4 and TRBJ1-5; no clear D gene. The ends were cut back, 6 bases at V and 2 bases at J, with 17 bases in the middle. The CDR3 sequence is 16 residues long. As DNA, the CDR3 is TGTGCCAGCAGCCCCGGAATGGGGATGGGCAATCAGCCCCAGCATTTT. It translates to CASSPGMGMGNQPQHF.

This clonotype was detected only a few times. V and J are TRBV7-2 and TRBJ2-5; D ambiguous. The germline V gene has CDR1 SGHTA and CDR2 FQGNSA. V was shortened by 2 bases and J by 5 bases, with 12 bases between the two germline ends. The CDR3 contains 14 residues. The CDR3, as DNA: TGTGCCAGCAGCTTATCTAAATTAGGGGAGACCCAGTACTTC. This gives the protein CASSLSKLGETQYF.

This clonotype was recorded a few times. The chain uses TRBV6-2 or TRBV6-3 and TRBJ2-1; D might be TRBD1 or TRBD2, each matching 5 bases. Germline assignment: CDR1 MNHEY and CDR2 SVGEGT. Trimming took off 6 bases at V and 6 bases at J, with 18 bases between the two ends. The CDR3 runs 15 residues. CDR3: CASRPRDRIGNEQFF. Written as DNA, the CDR3 is TGTGCCAGCAGACCCCGGGACCGCATAGGCAATGAGCAGTTCTTC.

This clonotype was counted between two and nine times. V gene TRBV5-1 combines with J gene TRBJ2-6, with D hard to call. Germline CDR1 is SGHRS and CDR2 is YFSETQ. V lost 1 base and J 0 bases, leaving 11 bases between the germline ends. The CDR3 runs to 17 residues. The CDR3 protein is CASSLYQTRSGANVLTF. CDR3 sequence (DNA): TGCGCCAGCAGCTTGTACCAGACCCGCTCTGGGGCCAACGTCCTGACTTTC.

A few counts support this clonotype. This sequence joins TRBV20-1 and TRBJ2-1; 11 bases map to TRBD2. CDR1 and CDR2 from the germline V gene are DFQATT and SNEGSKA (reference sequence). The ends lost 2 bases at V and 8 bases at J; junction bases unmatched: 8. CDR3 length equals 15 residues. CDR3 loop: CSARWVAGGRHEQFF. In nucleotides, the CDR3 is TGCAGTGCTAGATGGGTAGCGGGAGGGAGACATGAGCAGTTCTTC.

The rearrangement links TRBV4-3 to TRBJ2-5; D is ambiguous. The tail of the sequence fits TRBJ2-7 better, so the J call may be wrong. The CDR3 length is 13 residues. CDR1 is LGHNA, CDR2 YSLEER, per germline. CDR3 residues: CASSQEGFHEQYF. The CDR3 nucleotides are TGCGCCAGCAGCCAAGAGGGGTTCCACGAGCAGTACTTC.

This clonotype was observed a few times. The rearrangement uses TRBV7-8 and TRBJ1-6; 7 nucleotides line up with TRBD1. Trimming took 5 bases from V and 7 from J; bases not matched to a gene: 5. CDR3 size: 14 residues. From germline, CDR1 is SGHVS and CDR2 FQNEAQ. CDR3 bases: TGTGCCAGCAGCCCAGACAGGGAAAATTCACCCCTCCACTTT. Protein product: CASSPDRENSPLHF.